Below, 18 T cell receptor beta chains from the same sample are listed, as sequenced in a study of blood T cell repertoires in COVID-19. Here immunoSEQ multiplex PCR was the method, and the copy in TCRdb shows in-frame clones only, minus some. The sample comprises some 110,000 clones, around 90% of which are singletons, and roughly 8.2% rests with the top ten. The sequenced sample consisted of peripheral blood. Receptors originate from a human donor in a cohort sampled during active COVID-19.

V is TRBV19 and J is TRBJ2-3; possibly TRBD1 for D (5 bases). Trimming removed 6 bases at V and 3 bases at J, with 13 bases between. Germline CDR1 reads LNHDA; CDR2 reads SQIVND (reference sequence). CDR3 length: 14 residues. CDR3 sequence (DNA): TGTGCCAGTAGAGGTCAGGGATGGACAGATACGCAGTATTTT. Encoded protein: CASRGQGWTDTQYF.

The chain combines TRBV18 with TRBJ2-6, with D possibly being TRBD1 (6 bases). From germline, CDR1 is KGHSH and CDR2 LQKENI. The CDR3 consists of 17 residues. Trimming took 6 bases from V and 3 from J, leaving 18 bases between them. CDR3 protein: CASSIQGAAGGANVLTF. The CDR3 coding sequence is TGTGCCAGCTCGATACAGGGAGCGGCTGGTGGGGCCAACGTCCTGACTTTC.

The chain employs TRBV19 and TRBJ2-1; 8 bases align to TRBD1. CDR3 length equals 13 residues. The germline CDR1 and CDR2 sequences are LNHDA and SQIVND (reference sequence). Trimming at V came to 5 bases and at J to 5 bases, leaving 2 bases not matched to a gene. CDR3 protein: CASSVDRDNEQFF. The CDR3 DNA is TGTGCCAGTAGTGTGGACAGGGACAATGAGCAGTTCTTC.

A single count supports this clone. The V gene is TRBV5-5, the J gene TRBJ2-7, with 10 bases matching TRBD2. With 4 bases clipped from V and 4 bases from J, the junction kept 8 bases outside the gene matches. The CDR3 is made up of 15 amino acids. Per germline, CDR1 SGHKS and CDR2 YYEKEE (reference sequence). The DNA of the CDR3 is TGTGCCAGCAGCAGATTAGCGGGAGGTCGGTACGAGCAGTACTTC. It is translated as CASSRLAGGRYEQYF.

The chain combines TRBV6-5 with TRBJ2-7, with D unclear. This CDR3 is built from 15 residues. V was trimmed by 5 bases and J by 0 bases, leaving 14 bases between them. In germline, CDR1 is MNHEY, CDR2 SVGAGI. The CDR3 coding sequence is TGTGCCAGCAGTCGAACGATTGCGAGCTCCTACGAGCAGTACTTC. This codes for CASSRTIASSYEQYF.

The V call is TRBV7-2, the J call TRBJ1-4; D possibly corresponds to TRBD1 (6 bases). This CDR3 comprises 14 residues. Looked up from germline, CDR1 is SGHTA and CDR2 is FQGNSA. V was clipped by 3 bases and J by 7 bases, with 12 bases between them. For the CDR3, the DNA is TGTGCCAGCAGCTTCGGGGGGCGACCTGAAAAACTGTTTTTT. The encoded protein is CASSFGGRPEKLFF.

The V and J genes are TRBV6-6 and TRBJ1-3; 7 nucleotides match TRBD1. This CDR3 region has 14 residues. J gave up 0 bases and V 8 bases, and 4 bases lay outside the gene matches. Germline V lookup: CDR1 MNHNY, CDR2 SVGAGI (reference sequence). CDR3 DNA: TGTGCCAGCGGGACAGCGAACTCTGGAAACACCATATATTTT. It translates to CASGTANSGNTIYF.

The chain has TRBV18 and TRBJ2-1, with TRBD2 matching over 11 bases. This CDR3 comprises 16 residues. J lost 10 bases, V lost 0 bases, and 8 bases had no gene match. Per germline, CDR1 KGHSH and CDR2 LQKENI. DNA of the CDR3: TGTGCCAGCTCACCACCTGGGACTAGCGGCCCCAGGGAGCAGTTCTTC. This sequence encodes CASSPPGTSGPREQFF.

The gene calls are TRBV2 and TRBJ1-5; D is possibly TRBD1 (5 bases). The CDR3 covers 16 residues. Germline V gene sequence: CDR1 SNHLY, CDR2 FYNNEI. Deletions cut 0 bases from V and 5 bases from J, with 14 bases between. The CDR3 DNA is TGTGCCAGCAGTGAAGCGCTGGGCAGGGTCGATCAGCCCCAGCATTTT. Protein: CASSEALGRVDQPQHF.

J is TRBJ1-5 and V is TRBV20-1; the D is unclear. This CDR3 contains 14 residues. V was shortened by 3 bases and J by 3 bases, with 12 bases between the two germline ends. Germline values: CDR1 DFQATT, CDR2 SNEGSKA (reference sequence). This chain's CDR3 is CSASELGPNQPQHF. For the CDR3, the DNA is TGCAGTGCTAGTGAACTGGGCCCCAATCAGCCCCAGCATTTT.

V is TRBV10-3 and J is TRBJ2-7; TRBD1 matches 7 bases. Germline V gene lookup returns CDR1 ENHRY and CDR2 SYGVKD. The CDR3 is 14 residues long. With V trimmed by 4 bases and J by 5 bases, 8 bases remained unmatched. CDR3 bases: TGTGCCATCAGTGGGACCGGGACAGCACACGAGCAGTACTTC. Its protein product is CAISGTGTAHEQYF.

This chain links TRBV28 with TRBJ2-1; TRBD1 matches at 9 bases. J was trimmed by 6 bases and V by 3 bases; bases with no gene match: 6. The CDR3 sequence is 15 residues long. Germline assignment: CDR1 MDHEN and CDR2 SYDVKM. CDR3 in amino acids: CASSLGDRDGNEQFF. The CDR3 nucleotides are TGTGCCAGCAGTTTGGGGGACAGGGACGGCAATGAGCAGTTCTTC.

The J gene is TRBJ1-5, the V gene TRBV19, with a tentative D call TRBD1 (5 bases). Germline loops: CDR1 LNHDA, CDR2 SQIVND (reference sequence). The V and J ends lost 9 bases and 3 bases respectively, with 18 bases between them. The length of the CDR3 is 15 residues. For the CDR3, the DNA is TGTGCCAGCCATAATGGGGGAGGGTACAATCAGCCCCAGCATTTT. The encoded protein is CASHNGGGYNQPQHF.

The CDR3 reads CASAVAPPEGTQYF. In nucleotides, the CDR3 is TGTGCCTCCGCGGTTGCGCCTCCGGAGGGTACGCAGTATTTT. The chain has TRBV19 and TRBJ2-3, with a tentative D call TRBD2 (6 bases). Looked up from germline, CDR1 is LNHDA and CDR2 is SQIVND (reference sequence). Trimming left V 11 bases short and J 8 bases short, with 23 bases between. The CDR3 extends over 14 amino acids.

The genes are TRBV4-1 and TRBJ2-1, with TRBD2 matching over 7 bases. CDR1 is MGHRA and CDR2 is YSYEKL in the germline V gene. The CDR3 consists of 15 residues. With V trimmed by 3 bases and J by 9 bases, 11 bases remained unmatched. The CDR3 sequence is CASSHDSGGRVEQFF. CDR3 nucleotide sequence: TGCGCCAGCAGCCATGATAGCGGAGGGAGGGTTGAGCAGTTCTTC.

The chain uses TRBV3-1 (or the pseudogene TRBV3-2) and TRBJ2-2; perhaps TRBD1 as D (6 bases). Trimming took 4 bases from V and 2 from J, leaving 17 bases between them. The length of the CDR3 is 17 residues. In germline, CDR1 is LGHDT, CDR2 YNNKEL (reference sequence). DNA for the CDR3: TGTGCCAGCAGCCTTTCTCGGCCAGGGGCTAACACCGGGGAGCTGTTTTTT. This codes for CASSLSRPGANTGELFF.

Only one count was recorded for this clone. This sequence joins TRBV5-1 and TRBJ2-3, with 14 bases aligning to TRBD2. Germline CDR1 and CDR2: SGHRS and YFSETQ. V shed 2 bases and J 2 bases; nucleotides not matched to a gene: 13. The CDR3 is 20 residues long. CDR3 loop: CASSLPRLAGGAPTTDTQYF. CDR3 in DNA: TGCGCCAGCAGCTTACCACGACTAGCGGGGGGGGCCCCCACCACAGATACGCAGTATTTT.

This clone was picked up a small number of times. This chain links TRBV29-1 with TRBJ1-1; 8 bases align to TRBD1. After removal of 5 bases from V and 4 bases from J, the junction contained 12 bases not matched to a gene. From germline, CDR1 is SQVTM and CDR2 ANQGSEA. The CDR3 is 15 amino acids. CDR3 DNA: TGCAGCGTTATCGACAGGGGTGGGTCGAGCACTGAAGCTTTCTTT. As protein: CSVIDRGGSSTEAFF.